These 18 T cell receptor beta chains came from one sample sequenced in a study of T cells after yellow fever vaccination. TCRdb reanalysed the 5' RACE reads using MiXCR and keeps one entry per CDR3 protein. The sample lists some 110,000 distinct CDR3 sequences; 7.5% to 9.5% were seen once. The sequenced sample was CD8+ T cells sorted from PBMCs, obtained 45 days after the yellow fever booster vaccination. Receptors originate from a man aged 25 to 40 who received the YFV17D yellow fever vaccine.

This clonotype was picked up many times. The V and J genes are TRBV11-3 and TRBJ1-1, with D unresolved. This CDR3 spans 13 amino acids. The germline CDR1 and CDR2 sequences are SGHNT and YENEEA. Trimming took off 5 bases at V and 1 base at J, with 8 bases between the two ends. The CDR3 here is CASSLSPNTEAFF. CDR3 DNA: TGTGCCAGCAGCCTATCGCCGAACACTGAAGCTTTCTTT.

The chain links TRBV19 to TRBJ2-7; no reliable D call. The CDR3 runs to 14 residues. Germline V gene lookup returns CDR1 LNHDA and CDR2 SQIVND (reference sequence). V gave up 1 base and J gave up 3 bases, with 10 bases separating them. The CDR3 bases are TGTGCCAGTAGTATAGCGGTAGGTTTCTACGAGCAGTACTTC. It yields the protein CASSIAVGFYEQYF.

V and J are TRBV7-9 and TRBJ2-7; no clear D. Trimming left V 1 base short and J 5 bases short, with 12 bases between. CDR1 is SEHNR and CDR2 is FQNEAQ in the germline V gene (reference sequence). This CDR3 comprises 14 residues. CDR3 sequence (DNA): TGTGCCAGCAGCTTAGATTTGGGTTTCCACGAGCAGTACTTC. It is translated as CASSLDLGFHEQYF.

This clonotype was recorded many times. This sequence joins TRBV20-1 and TRBJ2-7, with D possibly being TRBD1 (5 bases). Trimming took off 0 bases at V and 5 bases at J, with 17 bases between the two ends. The CDR3 is 15 residues long. The V gene's germline CDR1 is DFQATT and CDR2 SNEGSKA (reference sequence). CDR3: CSARDYRGRGHEQYF. DNA of the CDR3: TGCAGTGCTAGAGACTATAGGGGCCGAGGACACGAGCAGTACTTC.

The rearrangement uses TRBV5-6 and TRBJ2-1; D gene uncertain. The germline V gene has CDR1 SGHDT and CDR2 YYEEEE. The V gene lost 5 bases and the J gene lost 7 bases, with 19 bases spanning the gap. The CDR3 is 15 amino acids. In DNA, the CDR3 is TGTGCCAGCAGTCCCGGGCCCTTCATCCGGAATGAGCAGTTCTTC. This translates into CASSPGPFIRNEQFF.

This clonotype was detected ten times or more. The chain carries TRBV9 and TRBJ2-1; D is perhaps TRBD2 (5 bases). The germline V gene encodes CDR1 SGDLS and CDR2 YYNGEE. The V end was cut by 3 bases, the J end by 4 bases, with 20 bases between. The CDR3 contains 17 residues. The CDR3 nucleotides are TGTGCCAGCAGCGCACGGGGTGAGGTTACGGCTTACAATGAGCAGTTCTTC. Translation gives CASSARGEVTAYNEQFF.

There are many counts of this clonotype. The CDR3 nucleotides are TGCAGTGCTAGAGGAGTGTACAGGGGGCGCACAGATACGCAGTATTTT. This gives the protein CSARGVYRGRTDTQYF. The gene calls are TRBV20-1 and TRBJ2-3; 9 bases are a match to TRBD1. Per the germline V gene, CDR1 is DFQATT and CDR2 is SNEGSKA (reference sequence). With 1 base clipped from V and 1 base from J, the junction kept 6 bases outside the gene matches. The CDR3 loop spans 16 amino acids.

This clonotype has ten or more counts. The chain carries TRBV12-3 or TRBV12-4 and TRBJ1-1, with D possibly being TRBD1 (6 bases). The V and J ends lost 5 bases and 2 bases respectively, with 12 bases between them. This CDR3 is built from 14 residues. CDR3: CASSGRGVNTEAFF. DNA for the CDR3: TGTGCCAGCAGTGGCAGGGGTGTTAACACTGAAGCTTTCTTT.

This clonotype was observed many times. The gene calls are TRBV6-5 and TRBJ2-3, with D possibly being TRBD1 (5 bases). Germline-derived CDR1 and CDR2 are MNHEY and SVGAGI. This CDR3 comprises 15 residues. Trimming shortened V by 2 bases and J by 0 bases, and 9 bases separated the two germline ends. The CDR3 loop reads CASSYRTFSTDTQYF. Written as DNA, the CDR3 is TGTGCCAGCAGTTACAGGACATTTAGCACAGATACGCAGTATTTT.

The chain couples TRBV5-1 to TRBJ1-3; D gene uncertain. Trimming took 5 bases from V and 4 from J, leaving 16 bases between them. The CDR3 consists of 15 residues. The germline V gene has CDR1 SGHRS and CDR2 YFSETQ. CDR3 in DNA: TGCGCCAGCAGTCCTGCCCTAGGAGGAGGAAACACCATATATTTT. Protein: CASSPALGGGNTIYF.

The chain employs TRBV28 and TRBJ2-2; the D gene is possibly TRBD2 (6 bases). V was shortened by 7 bases and J by 6 bases, with 24 bases between the two germline ends. Germline CDR1 and CDR2: MDHEN and SYDVKM. The CDR3 has 17 residues. The CDR3 protein is CASTPYGGRIRAGELFF. DNA of the CDR3: TGTGCCAGCACCCCTTATGGGGGGAGGATCAGGGCCGGGGAGCTGTTTTTT. Looking up the rest from reference TRBV28 and TRBJ2-2 gives the full variable domain: DVKVTQSSRYLVKRTGEKVFLECVQDMDHENMFWYRQDPGLGLRLIYFSYDVKMKEKGDIPEGYSVSREKKERFSLILESASTNQTSMYLCASTPYGGRIRAGELFFGEGSRLTVL.

This clonotype was detected many times. V and J are TRBV7-9 and TRBJ1-2; 7 nucleotides line up with TRBD1. Germline V gene sequence: CDR1 SEHNR, CDR2 FQNEAQ (reference sequence). CDR3 length equals 12 residues. V dropped 11 bases and J dropped 6; count of bases not matched to a gene: 9. The DNA of the CDR3 is TGTGCCTCGCAGGGGGGCGAGCATGGCTACACCTTC. As protein: CASQGGEHGYTF.

In this sample, this clonotype turned up many times. The chain links TRBV27 to TRBJ2-5; 7 bases match TRBD2. This CDR3 contains 14 residues. Germline V gives CDR1 MNHEY, CDR2 SMNVEV (reference sequence). The ends lost 4 bases at V and 5 bases at J; junction bases unmatched: 7. The CDR3 sequence is CASSSGGYVETQYF. Here the CDR3 DNA reads TGTGCCAGCAGTTCGGGAGGTTATGTGGAGACCCAGTACTTC.

This clonotype has at least ten counts. The chain employs TRBV7-9 and TRBJ2-2; D is unclear. The CDR3 runs to 13 residues. Trimming took 4 bases from V and 7 from J, leaving 10 bases between them. The germline CDR1 and CDR2 sequences are SEHNR and FQNEAQ (reference sequence). The CDR3 loop is CASSSPFGGELFF. Here the CDR3 DNA reads TGTGCCAGCAGCTCCCCCTTCGGCGGGGAGCTGTTTTTT.

The gene calls are TRBV24-1 and TRBJ2-1; no firm D call. CDR1 and CDR2 from the germline V gene are KGHDR and SFDVKD. The CDR3 has 12 amino acids. V dropped 9 bases and J dropped 0 bases, with 5 bases sitting between them. CDR3 in DNA: TGTGCCACCCGGACCTCCTACAATGAGCAGTTCTTC. Protein: CATRTSYNEQFF.

This clonotype was detected a few times. The CDR3 sequence is CASSFRGDGVETQYF. In nucleotides, the CDR3 is TGTGCCAGCAGCTTCCGAGGGGACGGGGTAGAGACCCAGTACTTC. This sequence joins TRBV5-5 and TRBJ2-5, with D perhaps matching TRBD1 or TRBD2 (5 bases each). The CDR3 is 15 residues long. The V end was cut by 2 bases, the J end by 4 bases, with 15 bases between. Germline lookup yields CDR1 SGHKS and CDR2 YYEKEE (reference sequence).

This clonotype was recorded at least ten times. This chain joins TRBV12-3 or TRBV12-4 and TRBJ2-1; 8 bases are shared with TRBD2. Trimming cost V 0 bases and J 4 bases; bases outside gene matches: 2. The CDR3 is 15 amino acids. CDR3 protein: CASSLAASGYNEQFF. For the CDR3, the DNA is TGTGCCAGCAGTTTAGCGGCTAGCGGGTACAATGAGCAGTTCTTC.

This clonotype was counted ten times or more. V usage is TRBV20-1 and J usage is TRBJ2-7, with D perhaps TRBD2 (6 bases). The ends were cut back, 4 bases at V and 0 bases at J, with 13 bases in the middle. This CDR3 comprises 14 residues. Germline V gives CDR1 DFQATT, CDR2 SNEGSKA (reference sequence). CDR3 protein: CSATTSRSSYEQYF. Written as DNA, the CDR3 is TGCAGTGCTACTACTAGCCGAAGCTCCTACGAGCAGTACTTC.